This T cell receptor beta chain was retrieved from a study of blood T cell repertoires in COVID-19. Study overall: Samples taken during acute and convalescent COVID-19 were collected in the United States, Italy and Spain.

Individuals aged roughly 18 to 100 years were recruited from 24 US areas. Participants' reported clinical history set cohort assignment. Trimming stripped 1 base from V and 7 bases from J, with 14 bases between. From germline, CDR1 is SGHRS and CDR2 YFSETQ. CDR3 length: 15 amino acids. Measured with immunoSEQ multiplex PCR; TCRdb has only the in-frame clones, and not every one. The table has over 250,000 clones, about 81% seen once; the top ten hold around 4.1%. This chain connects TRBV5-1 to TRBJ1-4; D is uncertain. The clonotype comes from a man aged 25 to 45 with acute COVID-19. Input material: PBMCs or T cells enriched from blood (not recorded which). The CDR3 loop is CASSLSFPRSEKLFF. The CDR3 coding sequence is TGCGCCAGCAGCTTGTCTTTCCCCCGGAGTGAAAAACTGTTTTTT.